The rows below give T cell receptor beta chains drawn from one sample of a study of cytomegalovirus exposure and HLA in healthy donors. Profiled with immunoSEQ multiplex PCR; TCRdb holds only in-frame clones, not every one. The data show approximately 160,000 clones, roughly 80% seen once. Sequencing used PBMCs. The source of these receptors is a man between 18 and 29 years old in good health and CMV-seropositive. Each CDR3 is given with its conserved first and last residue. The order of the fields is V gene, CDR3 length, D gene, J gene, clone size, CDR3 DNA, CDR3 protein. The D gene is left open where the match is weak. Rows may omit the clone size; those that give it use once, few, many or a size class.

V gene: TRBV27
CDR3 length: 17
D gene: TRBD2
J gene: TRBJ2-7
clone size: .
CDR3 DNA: TGTGCCAGCAGCACAACCACGGGGAGGGGCCCGTCCTACGAGCAGTACTTC
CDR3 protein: CASSTTTGRGPSYEQYF

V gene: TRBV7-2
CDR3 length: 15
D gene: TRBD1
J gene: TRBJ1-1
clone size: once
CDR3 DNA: TGTGCCAGCACCTTCCGAATAACAGGGGACTTGGGGGCTTTCTTT
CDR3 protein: CASTFRITGDLGAFF

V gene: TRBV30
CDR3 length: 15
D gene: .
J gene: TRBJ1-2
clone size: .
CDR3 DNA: TGTGCCTGGAGTGTAATCACTACTTGGGACTATGGCTACACCTTC
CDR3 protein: CAWSVITTWDYGYTF

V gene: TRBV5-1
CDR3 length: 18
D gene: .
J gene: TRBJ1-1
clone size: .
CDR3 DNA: TGCGCCAGCAGATGGGACCGGGACACTCCCCAAGGACACACTGAAGCTTTCTTT
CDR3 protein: CASRWDRDTPQGHTEAFF

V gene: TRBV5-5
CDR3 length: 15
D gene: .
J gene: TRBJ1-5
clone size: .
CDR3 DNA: TGTGCCAGCAGCTTGGACCCGGGGGGAGGTCAGCCCCAGCATTTT
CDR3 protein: CASSLDPGGGQPQHF

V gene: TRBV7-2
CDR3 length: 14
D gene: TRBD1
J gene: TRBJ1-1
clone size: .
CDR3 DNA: TGTGCCAGCAGCTTCGGGACAGGGGCCACTGAAGCTTTCTTT
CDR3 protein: CASSFGTGATEAFF

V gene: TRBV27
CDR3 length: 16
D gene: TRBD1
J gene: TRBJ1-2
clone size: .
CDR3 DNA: TGTGCCAGCAGTTCCCACACAGGGGGCGAGGACTATGGCTACACCTTC
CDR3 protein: CASSSHTGGEDYGYTF

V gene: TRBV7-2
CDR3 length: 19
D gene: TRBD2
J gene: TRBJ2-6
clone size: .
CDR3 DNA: TGTGCCAGCAGCTTTTCCCCGCTAGCGGGACTCTCTGGGGCCAACGTCCTGACTTTC
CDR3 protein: CASSFSPLAGLSGANVLTF

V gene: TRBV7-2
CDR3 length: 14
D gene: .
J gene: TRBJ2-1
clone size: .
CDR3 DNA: TGTGCCAGCAGGTCCACGACGGGTCCAGCGGAGCAGTTCTTC
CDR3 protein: CASRSTTGPAEQFF

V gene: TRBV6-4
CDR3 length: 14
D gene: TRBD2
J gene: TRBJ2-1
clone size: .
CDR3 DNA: TGTGCCAGCACTACGCATAGCGGGGACAATGAGCAGTTCTTC
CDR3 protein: CASTTHSGDNEQFF

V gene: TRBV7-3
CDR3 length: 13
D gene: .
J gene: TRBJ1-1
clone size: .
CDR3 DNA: TGTGCCAGCAGCCGTGGGGGAGGCACTGAAGCTTTCTTT
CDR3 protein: CASSRGGGTEAFF

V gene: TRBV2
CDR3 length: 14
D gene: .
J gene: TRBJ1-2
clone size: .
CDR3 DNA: TGTGCCACCACAGACCTCGGGGTTAACTATGGCTACACCTTC
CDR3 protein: CATTDLGVNYGYTF

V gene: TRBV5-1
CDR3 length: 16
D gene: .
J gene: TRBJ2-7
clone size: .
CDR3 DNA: TGCGCCAGCAGCTTGGGCGCCACCGCCTTTTCCTACGAGCAGTACTTC
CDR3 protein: CASSLGATAFSYEQYF

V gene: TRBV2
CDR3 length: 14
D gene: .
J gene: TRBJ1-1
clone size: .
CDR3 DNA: TGTGCCAGCAGTGATTATACAGTGAACACTGAAGCTTTCTTT
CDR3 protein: CASSDYTVNTEAFF

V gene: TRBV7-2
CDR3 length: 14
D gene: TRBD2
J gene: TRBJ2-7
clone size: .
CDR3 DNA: TGTGCCAGCAGACTAGCGGGACTATCCTACGAGCAGTACTTC
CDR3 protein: CASRLAGLSYEQYF